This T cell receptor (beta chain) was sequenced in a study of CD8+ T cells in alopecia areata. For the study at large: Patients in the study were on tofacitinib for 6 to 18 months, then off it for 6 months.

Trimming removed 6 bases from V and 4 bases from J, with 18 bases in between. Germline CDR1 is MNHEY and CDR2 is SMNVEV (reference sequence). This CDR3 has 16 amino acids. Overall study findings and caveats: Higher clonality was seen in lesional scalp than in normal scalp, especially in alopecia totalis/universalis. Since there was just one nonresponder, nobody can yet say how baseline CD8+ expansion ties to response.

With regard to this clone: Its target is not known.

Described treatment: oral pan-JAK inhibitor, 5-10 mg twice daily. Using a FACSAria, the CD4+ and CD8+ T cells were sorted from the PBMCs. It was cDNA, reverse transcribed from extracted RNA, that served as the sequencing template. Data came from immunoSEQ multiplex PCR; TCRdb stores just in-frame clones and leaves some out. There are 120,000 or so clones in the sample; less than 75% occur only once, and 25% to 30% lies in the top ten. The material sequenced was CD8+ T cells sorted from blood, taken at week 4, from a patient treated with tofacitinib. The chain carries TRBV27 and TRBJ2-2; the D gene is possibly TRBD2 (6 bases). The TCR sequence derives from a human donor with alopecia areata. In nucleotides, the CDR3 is TGTGCCAGCAGCCCCGGGAGAACTGGGGGCACCGGGGAGCTGTTTTTT. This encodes CASSPGRTGGTGELFF.